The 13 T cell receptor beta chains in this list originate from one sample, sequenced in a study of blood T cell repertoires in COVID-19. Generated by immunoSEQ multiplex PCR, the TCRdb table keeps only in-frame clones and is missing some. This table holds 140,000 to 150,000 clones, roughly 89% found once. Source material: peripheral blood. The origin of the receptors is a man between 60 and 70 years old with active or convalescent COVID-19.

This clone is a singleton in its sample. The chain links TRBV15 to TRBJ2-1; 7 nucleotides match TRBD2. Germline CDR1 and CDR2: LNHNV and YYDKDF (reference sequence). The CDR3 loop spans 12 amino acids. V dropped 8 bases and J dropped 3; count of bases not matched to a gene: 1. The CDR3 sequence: CATGEGYNEQFF. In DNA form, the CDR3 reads TGTGCCACCGGGGAGGGCTACAATGAGCAGTTCTTC.

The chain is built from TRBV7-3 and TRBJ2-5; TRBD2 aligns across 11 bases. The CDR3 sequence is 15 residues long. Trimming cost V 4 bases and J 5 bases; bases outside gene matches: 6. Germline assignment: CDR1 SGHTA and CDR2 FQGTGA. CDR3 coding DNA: TGTGCCAGCAGCTCTACCGGGACTAGCGGCGAGACCCAGTACTTC. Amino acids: CASSSTGTSGETQYF.

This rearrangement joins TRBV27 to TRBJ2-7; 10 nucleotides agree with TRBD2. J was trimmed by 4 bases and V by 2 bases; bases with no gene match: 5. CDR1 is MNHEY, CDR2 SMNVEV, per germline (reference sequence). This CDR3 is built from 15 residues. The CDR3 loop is CASSLTSGATYEQYF. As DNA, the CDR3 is TGTGCCAGCAGTTTAACTAGCGGGGCTACTTACGAGCAGTACTTC.

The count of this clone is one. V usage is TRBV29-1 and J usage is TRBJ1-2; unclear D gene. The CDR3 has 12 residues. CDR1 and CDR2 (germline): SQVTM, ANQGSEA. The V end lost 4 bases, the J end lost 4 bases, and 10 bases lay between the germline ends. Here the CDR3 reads CSVVSRLYGYTF. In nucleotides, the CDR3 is TGCAGCGTTGTGTCCAGACTCTATGGCTACACCTTC.

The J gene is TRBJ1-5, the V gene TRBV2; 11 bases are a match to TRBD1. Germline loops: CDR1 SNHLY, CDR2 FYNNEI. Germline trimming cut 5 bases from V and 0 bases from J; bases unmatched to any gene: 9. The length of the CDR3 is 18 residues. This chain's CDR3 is CASSKGTGGDNSNQPQHF. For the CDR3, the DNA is TGTGCCAGCAGTAAGGGGACAGGGGGAGATAATAGCAATCAGCCCCAGCATTTT.

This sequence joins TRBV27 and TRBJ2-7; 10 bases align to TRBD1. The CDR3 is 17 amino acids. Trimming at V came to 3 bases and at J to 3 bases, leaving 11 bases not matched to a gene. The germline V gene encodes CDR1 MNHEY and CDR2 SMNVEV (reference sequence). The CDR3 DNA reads TGTGCCAGCAGTTTTGTTGGAACTGGACAGGGGGGCTACGAGCAGTACTTC. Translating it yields CASSFVGTGQGGYEQYF.

The CDR3 here is CASSPLDSYTEAFF. Here the CDR3 DNA reads TGTGCCAGCTCACCCCTGGACAGTTACACTGAAGCTTTCTTT. The chain couples TRBV18 to TRBJ1-1, with a weak D call TRBD1 (6 bases). Trimming took 3 bases from V and 3 from J, leaving 11 bases between them. The CDR3 covers 14 residues. Germline CDR1 and CDR2: KGHSH and LQKENI.

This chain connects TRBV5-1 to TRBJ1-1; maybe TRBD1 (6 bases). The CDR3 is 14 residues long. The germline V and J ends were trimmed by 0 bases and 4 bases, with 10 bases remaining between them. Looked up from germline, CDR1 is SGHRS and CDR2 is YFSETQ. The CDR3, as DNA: TGCGCCAGCAGCTTGGTACAGGGTGGCACTGAAGCTTTCTTT. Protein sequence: CASSLVQGGTEAFF.

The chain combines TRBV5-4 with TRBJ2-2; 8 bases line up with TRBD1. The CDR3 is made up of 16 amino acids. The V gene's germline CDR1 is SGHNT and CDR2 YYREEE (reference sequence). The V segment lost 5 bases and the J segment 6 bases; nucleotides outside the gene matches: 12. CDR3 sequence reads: CASSGSRGRESGELFF. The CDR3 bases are TGTGCCAGCAGTGGAAGCAGGGGGCGAGAATCCGGGGAGCTGTTTTTT.

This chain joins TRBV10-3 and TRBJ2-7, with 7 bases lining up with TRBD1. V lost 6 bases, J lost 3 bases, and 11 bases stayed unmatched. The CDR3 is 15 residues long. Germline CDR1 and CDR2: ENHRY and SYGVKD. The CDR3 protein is CAIRPTRTGSYEQYF. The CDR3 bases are TGTGCCATCAGGCCAACCCGGACAGGTAGCTACGAGCAGTACTTC.

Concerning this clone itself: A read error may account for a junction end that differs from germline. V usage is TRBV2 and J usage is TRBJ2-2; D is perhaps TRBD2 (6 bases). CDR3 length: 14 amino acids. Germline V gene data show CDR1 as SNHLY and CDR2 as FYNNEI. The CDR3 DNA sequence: TGTGCCAGCAGTGACCTAGCGAAAACCGGGGAGCTGTTTTTT. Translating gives CASSDLAKTGELFF.

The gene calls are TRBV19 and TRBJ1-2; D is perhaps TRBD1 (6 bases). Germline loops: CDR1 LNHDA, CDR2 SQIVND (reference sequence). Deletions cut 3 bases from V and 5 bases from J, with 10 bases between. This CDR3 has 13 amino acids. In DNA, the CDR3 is TGTGCCAGTAGTATGCAGGGGCCTTATGGCTACACCTTC. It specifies CASSMQGPYGYTF.

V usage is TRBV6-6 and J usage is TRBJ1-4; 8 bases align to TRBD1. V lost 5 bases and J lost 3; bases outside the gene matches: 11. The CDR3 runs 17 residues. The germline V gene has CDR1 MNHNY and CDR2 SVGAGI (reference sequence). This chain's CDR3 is CASSPGGAGLANEKLFF. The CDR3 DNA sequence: TGTGCCAGCAGTCCAGGGGGCGCGGGTTTAGCTAATGAAAAACTGTTTTTT.